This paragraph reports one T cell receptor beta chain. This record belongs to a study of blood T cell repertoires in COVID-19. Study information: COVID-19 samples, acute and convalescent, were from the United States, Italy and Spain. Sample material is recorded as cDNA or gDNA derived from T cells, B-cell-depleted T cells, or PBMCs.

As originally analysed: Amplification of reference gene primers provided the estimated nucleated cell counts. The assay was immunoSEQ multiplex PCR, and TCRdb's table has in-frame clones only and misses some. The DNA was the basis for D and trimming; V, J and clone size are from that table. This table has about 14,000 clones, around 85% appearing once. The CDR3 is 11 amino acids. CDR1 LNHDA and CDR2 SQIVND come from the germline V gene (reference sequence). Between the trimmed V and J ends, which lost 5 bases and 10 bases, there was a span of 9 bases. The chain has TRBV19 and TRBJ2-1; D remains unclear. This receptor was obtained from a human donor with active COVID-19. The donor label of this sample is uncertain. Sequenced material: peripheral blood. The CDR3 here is CASSHRREQFF. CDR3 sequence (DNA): TGTGCCAGTAGTCACCGGCGGGAGCAGTTCTTC. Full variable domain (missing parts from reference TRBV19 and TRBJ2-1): DGGITQSPKYLFRKEGQNVTLSCEQNLNHDAMYWYRQDPGQGLRLIYYSQIVNDFQKGDIAEGYSVSREKKESFPLTVTSAQKNPTAFYLCASSHRREQFFGPGTRLTVL.